Here is one TCR beta chain with its context. Its target antigen remains unknown. Base qualities are not provided; no much larger clone lies one nucleotide away. CDR1 and CDR2 were assigned from the germline V gene as SGHTA and FQGNSA. V is reduced by 3 bases and J by 7 bases, leaving a spacing of 13 bases between them. The CDR3, from cysteine to phenylalanine, totals 14 residues. This entry keeps only the CDR3 DNA: 42 bases, framed from base 1. This sample is part of a study of human T cells and chemical hapten exposure (dated by TCRdb to the early 2020s). The study in broad terms: For sensitization, 2% DPC in acetone was applied to a roughly 2 cm by roughly 2 cm area of upper inner arm skin. Weekly therapeutic DPC doses were additionally applied to the scalp of patients throughout the approximately 25-week study period. In alopecia patients, the study followed how the peripheral blood TCR repertoire changed in vivo over primary and secondary sensitization to diphenylcyclopropenone (DPC), a hapten. Patch tests used Finn chambers with 0.01% DPC on the upper back, scored after 6 days by International Contact Dermatitis Research Group standards. From each blood RNA sample, both TCR alpha and TCR beta chains were sequenced. Blood was sampled from patients pre-sensitization (week 0) and at 2, 6 and about 24 weeks after DPC sensitization. The mostly female patient cohort included alopecia areata with under or over 50% scalp involvement, alopecia totalis and alopecia universalis. Roughly 30 alopecia patients provided blood for TCR sequencing at one to four time points (pre-sensitization, 2, 6 and 24 weeks). Libraries were pooled for sequencing, and per-sample TCR yields varied mainly because of small differences in library volumes within the pool.

Library preparation was by RACE. Sequencing used a NextSeq 500. During library preparation, unique molecular identifiers were attached to individual cDNA molecules so that TCRs could be counted quantitatively and reproducibly. The study's own analysis went as follows. A median of around 96,000 TCRs per sample was observed, with a range of roughly 20,000 to 750,000. The Decombinator software suite was used to annotate V, J and CDR3 in the TCR reads. Every sample was subsampled to the same number of TCRs (28,000) for the PS versus PT1 abundance plots. TCRs were defined as expanded if absent before sensitization and observed at least eight times at the 2-week time point. TCRdb ran its own pipeline on the public reads, namely fastp trimming at Q25 and MiXCR clone calling, and kept in-frame beta chains. Under each unique CDR3 protein, matching rows form one entry showing the most common genes and DNA. These V and J calls rely on TCRdb rather than the paper's analysis. Here the sample has fewer than 45,000 distinct CDR3 sequences; 9% to 15% occur a single time. Clones ranked in the top ten supply approximately 1.9% of the sample.

Findings and caveats that apply to the study as a whole: A positive correlation was found between the number of PT1 expanded TCRs and patch test score, with significance reached at thresholds 8, 16 and 32 but not 4. Because every patient had alopecia, a presumed autoimmune disease, the patients' immune response might differ from that of healthy individuals. Expanded TCRs formed significantly more large CDR3 similarity clusters than pre-sensitization or healthy control sets, consistent with antigen-driven responses. No change with DPC sensitization was found in the number of TCRs above 1 in 1000 frequency, and no evidence of global repertoire structure alterations was found. After repeated subsampling, changes were observed in the strength of the expansion versus patch-test correlation and in the threshold at which the correlation became significant.

What this sample's time point label stands for: pre-sensitization, week 0. The treatment or condition label for this specimen denotes: therapeutic diphenylcyclopropenone sensitization with weekly scalp DPC. Total RNA was isolated from unfractionated whole blood collected in Tempus Blood RNA tubes. At every patch-test visit, the blood draw took place before the patch test was put on. To be eligible, patients had to be aged 18 to 70, diagnosed with alopecia and judged suitable for DPC therapy, while pregnant patients were excluded. The chain is made from TRBV7-2 and TRBJ1-5; D gene: possibly TRBD1, on 5 matching bases. The source material was whole blood, sampled in connection with sensitization to the hapten diphenylcyclopropenone (DPC). This receptor was identified in a woman aged 35 to 49 with alopecia areata. Some clones in this sample may be carry-over from other donors' samples. The DNA is TGTGCCAGCAGCTTTGGTCCTCCAGGGCAGCCCCAGCATTTT. The translation is CASSFGPPGQPQHF.